This T cell receptor (beta chain) was sequenced during a study of blood T cell repertoires in COVID-19. Across the whole study: The United States, Italy and Spain provided the acute and convalescent COVID-19 samples. The analysed material was cDNA or gDNA that came from T cells, B-cell-depleted T cells, or PBMCs.

The authors' processing: Reference gene primer amplification gave estimated nucleated cell counts. Here immunoSEQ multiplex PCR was the method, and the copy in TCRdb shows in-frame clones only, minus some. V and J calls plus clone size are reproduced from that table; the DNA served to infer D and trimming. This sample yields more than 100,000 clones, of which more than 75% are seen a single time; 6.2% belongs to the top ten. Germline V gene data show CDR1 as MDHEN and CDR2 as SYDVKM. With 5 bases clipped from V and 2 bases from J, the junction kept 8 bases outside the gene matches. The CDR3 sequence is 17 residues long. This clone was recorded once.

This chain links TRBV28 with TRBJ2-3, with 12 bases matching TRBD2. The source of this sequence is a human donor in a cohort sampled during active COVID-19. The material sequenced was peripheral blood. The DNA of the CDR3 is TGTGCCAGCAGTGTTATACTAGCGGGGGGATCCACAGATACGCAGTATTTT. Translated, it gives CASSVILAGGSTDTQYF.